The sample holds a few counts of the clone carrying this T cell receptor (beta chain). The antigen is not known. These data are taken from a study of tumor-infiltrating lymphocytes in glioblastoma multiforme. The study's findings and limits: The TCR and somatic mutation analysis included just one glioblastoma patient. RNA-based TCR sequencing may distort clone frequencies, since cells carry unequal TCR transcript numbers.

TCRB libraries came from RNA via three nested multiplex PCR rounds. TCRdb itself ran the multiplex PCR reads through MiXCR, one entry per CDR3 protein. The sample consists of around 30,000 distinct CDR3 sequences, around 55% of them appearing once. The material sequenced was brain tumor tissue. The TCR comes from a male donor with glioblastoma.

In DNA form, the CDR3 reads TGTGCCAGCAGCCAAGATGTCCCGGGATTACAGTATTTT. Amino acids: CASSQDVPGLQYF. The V and J genes are TRBV3-1 and TRBJ2-3; the D gene is possibly TRBD2 (5 bases). Trimming left V 0 bases short and J 12 bases short, with 13 bases between. The germline V gene encodes CDR1 LGHDT and CDR2 YNNKEL (reference sequence). CDR3 size: 13 residues.